This TCR beta chain was captured by sequencing in a study of OX40 agonist ivuxolimab in advanced cancers. Overall study: Three patients got partial responses; one had hepatocellular carcinoma and two had cutaneous melanoma. Findings of the study overall: More expanded clones were seen, on average, in CD8+ T cells than in CD4+.

Generated by immunoSEQ multiplex PCR, the TCRdb table keeps only in-frame clones and is missing some. In the table there are under 100,000 clones, about 88% of which are singletons. As regards this clone: Its matching antigen is unknown.

The CDR3 totals 16 residues. Trimming cost V 3 bases and J 4 bases, with 18 bases left between them. Germline V lookup: CDR1 MDHEN, CDR2 SYDVKM. The sequencing used CD4+ or CD8+ T cells sorted from blood, collected in a trial of the OX40 agonist ivuxolimab. This sequence joins TRBV28 and TRBJ1-2, with D possibly being TRBD1 (5 bases). This TCR was sampled from an adult with an advanced solid tumor such as melanoma, head and neck, liver or kidney cancer. Here the CDR3 DNA reads TGTGCCAGCAGTTTGCCACCAGGGAGGGCGGGCTATGGCTACACCTTC. Its translation is CASSLPPGRAGYGYTF.